This T cell receptor (beta chain) was retrieved from a study of post-analysis software for immune sequencing data. Study-level background: Recorded disease courses covered relapsing-remitting, secondary progressive and progressive-relapsing multiple sclerosis. Some patients had no subtype annotation. General study findings and limits: In patients, about 5 TRBV segments were more frequent than in controls, with TRBV5-6, TRBV5-1 and TRBV20-1 among them.

CDR3 size: 12 residues. In this sample, this clonotype turned up a few times. Its antigen is as yet unknown. One junction end does not reproduce the germline sequence, and a read error may be involved. Prepared libraries of TCR beta cDNA carried unique molecular identifiers. Out of 1 to 10 million T cells, about 510,000 cDNA molecules were generated. TCRdb reanalysed the PCR reads using MiXCR and keeps one entry per CDR3 protein. The sample carries about 540,000 distinct CDR3 sequences, about a third recorded once. The V gene is TRBV12-3 or TRBV12-4, the J gene TRBJ2-1; D perhaps matches TRBD1 (5 bases). The sample consisted of blood. The TCR originated in a girl aged 2 to 17 with multiple sclerosis. As DNA, the CDR3 is TGTGCCATCAGTGACCGACAGAATGAGCAGTTCTTC. Translated: CAISDRQNEQFF.